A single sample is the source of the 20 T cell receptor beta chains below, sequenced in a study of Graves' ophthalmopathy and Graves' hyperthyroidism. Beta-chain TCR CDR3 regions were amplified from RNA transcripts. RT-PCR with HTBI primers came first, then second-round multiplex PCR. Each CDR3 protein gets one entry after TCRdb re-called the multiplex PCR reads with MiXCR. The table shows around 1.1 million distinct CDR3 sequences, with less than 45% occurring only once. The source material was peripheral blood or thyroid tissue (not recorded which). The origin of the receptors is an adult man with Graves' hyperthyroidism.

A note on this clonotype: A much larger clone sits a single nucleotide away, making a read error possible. This CDR3 reads CSASRDGYSNQPHHF. The CDR3 DNA follows: TGCAGTGCTTCCCGGGACGGTTATAGCAATCAGCCCCACCATTTT. The V gene is TRBV20-1, the J gene TRBJ1-5, with D possibly being TRBD1 (5 bases). CDR1 and CDR2 (germline): DFQATT, SNEGSKA (reference sequence). CDR3 length: 15 amino acids.

The CDR3 loop reads CASSEILGPPEAFF. Here the CDR3 DNA reads TGTGCCAGCAGTGAAATACTGGGACCGCCTGAAGCTTTCTTT. This chain connects TRBV6-6 to TRBJ1-1, with D perhaps matching TRBD1 (5 bases). Trimming cost V 5 bases and J 6 bases, with 16 bases left between them. The V gene's germline CDR1 is MNHNY and CDR2 SVGAGI (reference sequence). This CDR3 is built from 14 residues.

The chain's CDR3 is CARGTSGANVLTF. The CDR3 coding sequence is TGTGCTAGGGGGACCTCTGGGGCCAACGTCCTGACTTTC. The V gene is TRBV7-8, the J gene TRBJ2-6, with a weak D call TRBD1 (6 bases). Germline CDR1 and CDR2: SGHVS and FQNEAQ. The CDR3 is made up of 13 amino acids.

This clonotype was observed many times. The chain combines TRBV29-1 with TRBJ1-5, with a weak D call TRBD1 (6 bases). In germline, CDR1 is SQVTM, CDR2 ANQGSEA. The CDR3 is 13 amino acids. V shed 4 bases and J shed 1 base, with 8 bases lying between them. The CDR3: CSVAGQSNQPQHF. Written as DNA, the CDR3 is TGCAGCGTTGCTGGACAGAGCAATCAGCCCCAGCATTTT.

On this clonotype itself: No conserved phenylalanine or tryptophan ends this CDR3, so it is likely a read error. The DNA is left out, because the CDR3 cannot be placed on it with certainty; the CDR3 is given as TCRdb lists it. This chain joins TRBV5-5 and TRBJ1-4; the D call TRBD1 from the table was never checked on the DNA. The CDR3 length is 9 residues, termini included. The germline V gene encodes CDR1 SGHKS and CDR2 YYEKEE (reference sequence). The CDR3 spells CASDVAGTG.

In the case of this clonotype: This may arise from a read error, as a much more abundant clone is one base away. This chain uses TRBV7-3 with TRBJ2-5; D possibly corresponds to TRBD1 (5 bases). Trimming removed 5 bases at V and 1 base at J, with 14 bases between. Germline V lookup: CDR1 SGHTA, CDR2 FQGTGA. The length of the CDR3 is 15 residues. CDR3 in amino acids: CASSVYGQSQETQYF. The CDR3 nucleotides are TGTGCCAGCAGCGTATATGGACAAAGCCAAGAGACCCAGTACTTC.

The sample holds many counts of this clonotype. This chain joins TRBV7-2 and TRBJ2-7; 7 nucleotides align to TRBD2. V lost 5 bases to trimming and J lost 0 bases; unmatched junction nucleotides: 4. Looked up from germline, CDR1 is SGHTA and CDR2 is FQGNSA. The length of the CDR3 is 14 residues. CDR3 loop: CASSQAGTSYEQYF. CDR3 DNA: TGTGCCAGCAGCCAAGCGGGGACCTCCTACGAGCAGTACTTC.

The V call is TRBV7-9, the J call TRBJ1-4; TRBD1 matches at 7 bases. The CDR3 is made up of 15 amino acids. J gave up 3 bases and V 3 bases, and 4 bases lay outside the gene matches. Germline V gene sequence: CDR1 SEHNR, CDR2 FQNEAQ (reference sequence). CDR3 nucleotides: TGTGCCAGCAGCTTGACGACAGGGCCTAATGAAAAACTGTTTTTT. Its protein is CASSLTTGPNEKLFF.

CDR3 bases: TGTGCCACCAGCATCTCCGACCAAGAGACCCAGTACTTC. It is translated as CATSISDQETQYF. The chain employs TRBV15 and TRBJ2-5; D is uncertain. V lost 4 bases, J lost 0 bases, and 6 bases lay in between. CDR1 is LNHNV and CDR2 is YYDKDF in the germline V gene (reference sequence). The CDR3 is 13 amino acids.

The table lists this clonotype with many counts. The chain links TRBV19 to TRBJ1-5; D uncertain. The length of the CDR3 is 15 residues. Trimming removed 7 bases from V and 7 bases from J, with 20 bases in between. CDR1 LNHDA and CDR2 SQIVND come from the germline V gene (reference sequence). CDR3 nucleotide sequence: TGTGCCAGTACCCCCGCCTTGGACCGGTTCCAGCCCCAGCATTTT. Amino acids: CASTPALDRFQPQHF.

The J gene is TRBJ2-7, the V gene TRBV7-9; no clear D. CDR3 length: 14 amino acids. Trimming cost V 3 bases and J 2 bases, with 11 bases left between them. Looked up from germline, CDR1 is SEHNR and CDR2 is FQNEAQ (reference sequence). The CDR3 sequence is CASSLASAAYEQYF. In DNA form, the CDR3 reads TGTGCCAGCAGCTTGGCCTCAGCTGCCTACGAGCAGTACTTC.

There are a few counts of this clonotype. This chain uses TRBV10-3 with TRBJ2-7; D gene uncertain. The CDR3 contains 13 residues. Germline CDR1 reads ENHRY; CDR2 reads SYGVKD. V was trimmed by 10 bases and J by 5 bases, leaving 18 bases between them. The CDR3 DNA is TGTGCCAGCCTGCCCTTGGGGAACGACGAGCAGTACTTC. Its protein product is CASLPLGNDEQYF.

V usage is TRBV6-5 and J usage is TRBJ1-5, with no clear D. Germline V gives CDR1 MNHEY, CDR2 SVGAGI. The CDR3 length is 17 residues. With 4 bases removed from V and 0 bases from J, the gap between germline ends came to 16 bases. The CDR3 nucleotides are TGTGCCAGCAGTTTAGGGCAGAACACCTATAGCAATCAGCCCCAGCATTTT. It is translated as CASSLGQNTYSNQPQHF.

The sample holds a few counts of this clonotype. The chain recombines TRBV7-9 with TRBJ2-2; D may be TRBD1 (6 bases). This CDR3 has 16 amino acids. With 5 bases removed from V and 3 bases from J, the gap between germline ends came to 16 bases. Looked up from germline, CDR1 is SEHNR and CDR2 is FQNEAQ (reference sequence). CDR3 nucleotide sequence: TGTGCCAGCAGCCCACAGGGTAGGGGTGACACCGGGGAGCTGTTTTTT. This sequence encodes CASSPQGRGDTGELFF.

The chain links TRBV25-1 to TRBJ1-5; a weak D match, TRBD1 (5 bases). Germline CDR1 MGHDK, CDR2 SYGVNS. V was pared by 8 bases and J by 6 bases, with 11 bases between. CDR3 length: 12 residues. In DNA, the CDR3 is TGTGCCAGCCTCGGGGGGGTTCAGCCCCAGCATTTT. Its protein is CASLGGVQPQHF.

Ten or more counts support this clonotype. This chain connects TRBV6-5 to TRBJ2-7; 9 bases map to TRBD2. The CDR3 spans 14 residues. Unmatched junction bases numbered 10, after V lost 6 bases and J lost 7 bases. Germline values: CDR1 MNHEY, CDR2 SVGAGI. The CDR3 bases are TGTGCCAGCAGAAGTCTAGCGGGATCTCGTGAGCAGTACTTC. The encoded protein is CASRSLAGSREQYF.

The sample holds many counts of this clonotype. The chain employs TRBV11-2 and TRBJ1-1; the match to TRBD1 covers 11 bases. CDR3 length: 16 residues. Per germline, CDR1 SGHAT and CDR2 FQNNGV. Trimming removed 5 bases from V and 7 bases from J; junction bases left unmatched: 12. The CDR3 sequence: CASSPGQGGLPIEAFF. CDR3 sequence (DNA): TGTGCCAGCAGCCCGGGACAGGGGGGACTACCTATTGAAGCTTTCTTT.

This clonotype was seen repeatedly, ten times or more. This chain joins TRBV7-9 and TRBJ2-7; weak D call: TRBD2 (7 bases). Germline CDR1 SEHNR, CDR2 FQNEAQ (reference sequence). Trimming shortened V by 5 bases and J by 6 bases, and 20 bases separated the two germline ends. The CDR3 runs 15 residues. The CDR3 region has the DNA TGTGCCAGCAGCACCCAAAGGGGGGGATCTCGCGAGCAGTACTTC. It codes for CASSTQRGGSREQYF.

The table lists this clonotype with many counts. The CDR3 is CSASQGADSNQPQHF. CDR3 DNA: TGCAGTGCTTCACAGGGGGCCGATAGCAATCAGCCCCAGCATTTT. This chain links TRBV20-1 with TRBJ1-5; the match to TRBD1 covers 9 bases. V was pared by 5 bases and J by 0 bases, with 5 bases of the junction left unmatched. This CDR3 spans 15 amino acids. Germline lookup yields CDR1 DFQATT and CDR2 SNEGSKA (reference sequence).

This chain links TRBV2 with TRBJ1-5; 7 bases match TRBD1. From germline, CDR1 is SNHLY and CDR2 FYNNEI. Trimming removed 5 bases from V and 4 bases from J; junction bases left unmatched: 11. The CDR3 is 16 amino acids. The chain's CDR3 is CASSFAGTALNQPQHF. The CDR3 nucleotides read TGTGCCAGCAGTTTCGCCGGGACAGCATTAAATCAGCCCCAGCATTTT.